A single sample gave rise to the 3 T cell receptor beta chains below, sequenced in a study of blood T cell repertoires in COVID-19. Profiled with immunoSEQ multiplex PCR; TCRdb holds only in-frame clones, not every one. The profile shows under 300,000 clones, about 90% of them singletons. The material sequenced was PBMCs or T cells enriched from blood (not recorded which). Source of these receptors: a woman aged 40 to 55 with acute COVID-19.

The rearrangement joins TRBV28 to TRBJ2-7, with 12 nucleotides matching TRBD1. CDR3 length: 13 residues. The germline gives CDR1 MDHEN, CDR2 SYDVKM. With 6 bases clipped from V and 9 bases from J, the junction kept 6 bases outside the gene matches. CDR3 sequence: CASSSGQGAVQYF. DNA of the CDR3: TGTGCCAGCAGCTCGGGACAGGGGGCGGTGCAGTACTTC.

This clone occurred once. CDR3 coding DNA: TGTGCCAGCAGCCCGAGGACAAACTCCTACGAGCAGTACTTC. Translation gives CASSPRTNSYEQYF. The chain is built from TRBV7-9 and TRBJ2-7; tentative D call: TRBD1 (5 bases). V was trimmed by 5 bases and J by 0 bases, leaving 11 bases between them. The V gene's germline CDR1 is SEHNR and CDR2 FQNEAQ (reference sequence). The CDR3 consists of 14 residues.

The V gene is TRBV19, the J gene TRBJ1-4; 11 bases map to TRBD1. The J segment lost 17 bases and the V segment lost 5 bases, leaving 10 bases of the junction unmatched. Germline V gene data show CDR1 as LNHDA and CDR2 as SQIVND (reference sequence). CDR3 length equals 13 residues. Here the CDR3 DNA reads TGTGCCAGTAGTGGACAGGGGGCGACGGAGGTTTTTTTT. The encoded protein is CASSGQGATEVFF.